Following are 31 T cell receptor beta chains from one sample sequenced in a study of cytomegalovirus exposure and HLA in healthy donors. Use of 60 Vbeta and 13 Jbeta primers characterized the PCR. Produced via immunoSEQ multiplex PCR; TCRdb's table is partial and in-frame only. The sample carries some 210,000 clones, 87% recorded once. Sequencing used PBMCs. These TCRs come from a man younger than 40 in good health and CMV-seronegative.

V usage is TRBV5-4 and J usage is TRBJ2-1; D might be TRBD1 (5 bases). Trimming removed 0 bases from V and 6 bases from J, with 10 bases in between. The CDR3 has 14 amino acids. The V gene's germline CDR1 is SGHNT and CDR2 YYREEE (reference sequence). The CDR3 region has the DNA TGTGCCAGCAGCTTGGTAGCAGGGCCCAATGAGCAGTTCTTC. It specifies CASSLVAGPNEQFF.

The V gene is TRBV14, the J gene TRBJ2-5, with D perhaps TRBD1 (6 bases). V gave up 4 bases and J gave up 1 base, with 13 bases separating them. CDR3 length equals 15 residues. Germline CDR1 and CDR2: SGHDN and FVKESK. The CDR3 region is CASSPGQTLQETQYF. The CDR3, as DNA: TGTGCCAGCAGCCCCGGACAGACGCTCCAAGAGACCCAGTACTTC.

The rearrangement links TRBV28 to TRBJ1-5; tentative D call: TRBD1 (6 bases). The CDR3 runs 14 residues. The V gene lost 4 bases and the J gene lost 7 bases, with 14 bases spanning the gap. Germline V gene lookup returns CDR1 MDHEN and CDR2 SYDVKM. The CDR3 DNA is TGTGCCAGCAGTTGGGGGGGCGGCTGGCAGCCCCAGCATTTT. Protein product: CASSWGGGWQPQHF.

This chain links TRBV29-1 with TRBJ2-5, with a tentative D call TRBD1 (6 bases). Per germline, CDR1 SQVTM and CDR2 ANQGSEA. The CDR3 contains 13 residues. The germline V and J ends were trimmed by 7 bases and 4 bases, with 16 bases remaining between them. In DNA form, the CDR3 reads TGCAGCGCCCACGCAGGGGCTGGAGAGACCCAGTACTTC. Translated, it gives CSAHAGAGETQYF.

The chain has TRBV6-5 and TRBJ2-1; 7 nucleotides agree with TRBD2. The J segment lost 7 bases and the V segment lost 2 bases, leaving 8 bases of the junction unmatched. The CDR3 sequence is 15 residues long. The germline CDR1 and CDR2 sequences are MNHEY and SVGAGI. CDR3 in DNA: TGTGCCAGCAGTTACGGGGGGAGGGCCGTTAATGAGCAGTTCTTC. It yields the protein CASSYGGRAVNEQFF.

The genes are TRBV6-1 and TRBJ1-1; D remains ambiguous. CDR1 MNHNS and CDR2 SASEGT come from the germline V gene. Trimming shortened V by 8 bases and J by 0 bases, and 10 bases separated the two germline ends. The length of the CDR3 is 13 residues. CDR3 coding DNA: TGTGCCAGCCTGAGTTTACTGAACACTGAAGCTTTCTTT. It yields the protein CASLSLLNTEAFF.

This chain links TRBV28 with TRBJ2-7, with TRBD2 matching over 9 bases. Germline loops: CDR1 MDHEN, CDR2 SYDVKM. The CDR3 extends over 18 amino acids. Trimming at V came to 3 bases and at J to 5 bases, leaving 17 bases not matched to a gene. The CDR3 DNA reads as TGTGCCAGCAGTTTCCCCGTAGCGGGAGAGGAGAGTACGGACGAGCAGTACTTC. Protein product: CASSFPVAGEESTDEQYF. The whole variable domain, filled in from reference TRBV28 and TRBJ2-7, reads DVKVTQSSRYLVKRTGEKVFLECVQDMDHENMFWYRQDPGLGLRLIYFSYDVKMKEKGDIPEGYSVSREKKERFSLILESASTNQTSMYLCASSFPVAGEESTDEQYFGPGTRLTVT.

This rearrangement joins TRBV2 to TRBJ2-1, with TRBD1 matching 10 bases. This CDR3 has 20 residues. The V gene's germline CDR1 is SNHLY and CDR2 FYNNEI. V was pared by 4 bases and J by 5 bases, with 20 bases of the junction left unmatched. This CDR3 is CASSALPTGGATKSDNEQFF. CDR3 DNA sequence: TGTGCCAGCAGTGCCTTACCGACAGGGGGCGCCACCAAAAGCGACAATGAGCAGTTCTTC.

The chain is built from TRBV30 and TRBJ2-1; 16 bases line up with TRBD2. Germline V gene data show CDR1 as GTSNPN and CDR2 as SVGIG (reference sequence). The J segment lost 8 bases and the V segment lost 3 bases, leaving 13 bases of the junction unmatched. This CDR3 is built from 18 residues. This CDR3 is CAWRIGTSGRAGPDEQFF. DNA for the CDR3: TGTGCCTGGAGGATCGGGACTAGCGGGAGGGCCGGGCCCGATGAGCAGTTCTTC.

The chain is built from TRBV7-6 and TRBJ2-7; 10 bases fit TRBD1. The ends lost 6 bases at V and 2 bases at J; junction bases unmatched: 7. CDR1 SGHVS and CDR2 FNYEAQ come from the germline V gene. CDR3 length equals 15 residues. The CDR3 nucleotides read TGTGCCAGCAGTTTCTCGGACAGGGGGGCCTACGAGCAGTACTTC. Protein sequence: CASSFSDRGAYEQYF.

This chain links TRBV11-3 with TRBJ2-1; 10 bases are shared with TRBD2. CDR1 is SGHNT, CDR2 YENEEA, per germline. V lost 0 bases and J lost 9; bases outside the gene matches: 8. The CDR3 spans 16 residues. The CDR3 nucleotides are TGTGCCAGCAGCTTAGATGGGCTAGCGGGGGTTGGTGAGCAGTTCTTC. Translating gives CASSLDGLAGVGEQFF.

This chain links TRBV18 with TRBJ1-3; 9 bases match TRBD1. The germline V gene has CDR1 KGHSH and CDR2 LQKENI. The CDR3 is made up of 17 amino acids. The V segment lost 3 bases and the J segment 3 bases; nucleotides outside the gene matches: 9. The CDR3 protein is CASSPDLQGAGGNTIYF. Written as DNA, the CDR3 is TGTGCCAGCTCACCGGATTTACAGGGGGCTGGTGGAAACACCATATATTTT.

DNA for the CDR3: TGTGCCAGCCTTCGGACTAGCGGGGCGTACTTCTTC. This codes for CASLRTSGAYFF. The gene calls are TRBV28 and TRBJ2-1, with TRBD2 matching over 12 bases. This CDR3 has 12 residues. Trimming removed 8 bases from V and 16 bases from J; junction bases left unmatched: 9. The germline gives CDR1 MDHEN, CDR2 SYDVKM.

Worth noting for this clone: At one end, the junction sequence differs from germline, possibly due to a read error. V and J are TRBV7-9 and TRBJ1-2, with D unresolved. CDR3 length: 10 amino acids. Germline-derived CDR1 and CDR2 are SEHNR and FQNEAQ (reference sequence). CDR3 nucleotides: TGTTCCAGCAGCTTAAGCTCCTCCACCTTC. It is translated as CSSSLSSSTF.

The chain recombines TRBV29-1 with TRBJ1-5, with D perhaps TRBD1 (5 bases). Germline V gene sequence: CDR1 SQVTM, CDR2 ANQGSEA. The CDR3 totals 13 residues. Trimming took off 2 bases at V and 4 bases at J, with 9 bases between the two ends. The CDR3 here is CSVELGGNQPQHF. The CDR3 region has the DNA TGCAGCGTTGAACTGGGGGGAAATCAGCCCCAGCATTTT.

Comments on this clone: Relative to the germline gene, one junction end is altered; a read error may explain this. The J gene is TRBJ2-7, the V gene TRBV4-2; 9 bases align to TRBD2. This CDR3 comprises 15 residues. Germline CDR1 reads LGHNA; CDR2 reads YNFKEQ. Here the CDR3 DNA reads TGTGCCGGCAGCCACCGACTAGCGGTGGACTCCGAGCAGTACTTC. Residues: CAGSHRLAVDSEQYF.

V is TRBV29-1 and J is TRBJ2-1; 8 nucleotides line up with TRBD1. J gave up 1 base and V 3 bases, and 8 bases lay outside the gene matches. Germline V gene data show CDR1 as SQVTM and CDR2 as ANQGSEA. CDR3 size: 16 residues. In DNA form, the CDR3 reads TGCAGCGTTGAGGAAGGGGGACAGGAGTCCTACAATGAGCAGTTCTTC. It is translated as CSVEEGGQESYNEQFF.

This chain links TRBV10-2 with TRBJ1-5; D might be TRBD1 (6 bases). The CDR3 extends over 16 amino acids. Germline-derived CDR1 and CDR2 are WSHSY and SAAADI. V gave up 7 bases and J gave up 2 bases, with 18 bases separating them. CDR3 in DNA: TGCGCCAGCAATCGGGGGGCCGGGTCTGGCAATCAGCCCCAGCATTTT. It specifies CASNRGAGSGNQPQHF.

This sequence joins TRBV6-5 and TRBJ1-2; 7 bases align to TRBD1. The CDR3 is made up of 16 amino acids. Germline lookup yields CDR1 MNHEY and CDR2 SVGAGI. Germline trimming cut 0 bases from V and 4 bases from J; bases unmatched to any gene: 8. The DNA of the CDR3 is TGTGCCAGCAGTTACTCGCAACAGGGGTATAGCTATGGCTACACCTTC. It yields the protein CASSYSQQGYSYGYTF.

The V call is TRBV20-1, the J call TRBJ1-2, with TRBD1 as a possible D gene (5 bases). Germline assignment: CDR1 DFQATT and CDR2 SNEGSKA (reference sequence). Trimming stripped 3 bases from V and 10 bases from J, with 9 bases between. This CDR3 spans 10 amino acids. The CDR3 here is CSARGRDYTF. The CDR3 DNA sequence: TGCAGTGCTAGGGGGCGGGACTACACCTTC.

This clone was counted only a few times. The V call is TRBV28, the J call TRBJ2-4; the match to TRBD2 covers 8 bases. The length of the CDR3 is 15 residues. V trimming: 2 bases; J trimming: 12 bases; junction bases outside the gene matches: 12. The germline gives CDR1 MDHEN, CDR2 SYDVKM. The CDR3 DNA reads TGTGCCAGCAGTTTACCCCTAGCGGGCGTAGGCAGTCAGTACTTC. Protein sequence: CASSLPLAGVGSQYF.

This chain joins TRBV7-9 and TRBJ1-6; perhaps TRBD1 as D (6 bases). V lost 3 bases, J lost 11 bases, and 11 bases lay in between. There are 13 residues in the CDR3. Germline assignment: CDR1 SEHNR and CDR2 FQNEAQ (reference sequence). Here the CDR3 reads CASSFGDTAPLHF. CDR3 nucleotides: TGTGCCAGCAGCTTTGGGGACACCGCACCCCTCCACTTT.

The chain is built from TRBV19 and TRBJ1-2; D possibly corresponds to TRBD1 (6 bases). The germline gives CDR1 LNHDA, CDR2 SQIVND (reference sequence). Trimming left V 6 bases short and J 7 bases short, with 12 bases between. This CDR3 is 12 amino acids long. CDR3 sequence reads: CASSQGGIGYTF. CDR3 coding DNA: TGTGCCAGTAGCCAAGGGGGTATTGGCTACACCTTC.

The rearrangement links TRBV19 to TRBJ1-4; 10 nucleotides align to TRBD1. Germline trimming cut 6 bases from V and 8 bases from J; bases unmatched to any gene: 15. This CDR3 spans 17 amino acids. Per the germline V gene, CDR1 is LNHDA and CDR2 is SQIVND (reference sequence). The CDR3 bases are TGTGCCAGTAGCCCGACAGGGGGCGGAGGATTAAGGGAAAAACTGTTTTTT. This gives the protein CASSPTGGGGLREKLFF.

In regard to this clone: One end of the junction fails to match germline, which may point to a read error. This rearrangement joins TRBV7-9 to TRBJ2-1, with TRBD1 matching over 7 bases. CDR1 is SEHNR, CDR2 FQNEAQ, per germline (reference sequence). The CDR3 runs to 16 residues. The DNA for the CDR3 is TGTGCCAGCAGCTTAGGGGACAGACTTTCCTCCAATGAGCAGTTCTTC. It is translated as CASSLGDRLSSNEQFF.

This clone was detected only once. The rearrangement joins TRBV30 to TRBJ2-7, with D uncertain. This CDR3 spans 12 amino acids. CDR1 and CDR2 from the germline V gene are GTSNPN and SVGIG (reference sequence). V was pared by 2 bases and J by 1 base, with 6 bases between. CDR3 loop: CAWSIYSYEQYF. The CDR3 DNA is TGTGCCTGGAGTATATATTCCTACGAGCAGTACTTC.

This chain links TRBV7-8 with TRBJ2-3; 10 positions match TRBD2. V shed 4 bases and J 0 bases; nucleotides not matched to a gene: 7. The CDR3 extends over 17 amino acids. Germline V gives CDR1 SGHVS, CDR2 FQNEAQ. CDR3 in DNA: TGTGCCAGCAGCTCAGCTGGACTAGCGGCTAGCACAGATACGCAGTATTTT. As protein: CASSSAGLAASTDTQYF.

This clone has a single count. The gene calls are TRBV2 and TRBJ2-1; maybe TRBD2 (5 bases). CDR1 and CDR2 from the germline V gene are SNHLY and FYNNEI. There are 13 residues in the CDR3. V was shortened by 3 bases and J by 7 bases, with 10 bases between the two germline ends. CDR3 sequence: CASSDGLINEQFF. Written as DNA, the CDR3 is TGTGCCAGCAGTGATGGACTGATTAATGAGCAGTTCTTC.

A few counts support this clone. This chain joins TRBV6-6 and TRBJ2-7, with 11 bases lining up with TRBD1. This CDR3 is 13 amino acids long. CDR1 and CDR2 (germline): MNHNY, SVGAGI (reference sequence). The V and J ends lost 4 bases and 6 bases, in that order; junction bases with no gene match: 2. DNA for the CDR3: TGTGCCAGCAGTTCAGGGACAGGGGGCGAGCAGTACTTC. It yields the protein CASSSGTGGEQYF.

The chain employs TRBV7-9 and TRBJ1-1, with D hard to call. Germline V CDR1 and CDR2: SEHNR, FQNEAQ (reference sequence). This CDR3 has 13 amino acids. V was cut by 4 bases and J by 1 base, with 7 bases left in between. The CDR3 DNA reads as TGTGCCAGCAGCTATACACGGAACACTGAAGCTTTCTTT. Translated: CASSYTRNTEAFF.

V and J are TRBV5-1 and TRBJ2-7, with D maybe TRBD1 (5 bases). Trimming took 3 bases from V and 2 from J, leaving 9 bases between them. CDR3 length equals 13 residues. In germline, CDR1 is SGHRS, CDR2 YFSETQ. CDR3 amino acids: CASSYPGTYEQYF. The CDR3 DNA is TGCGCCAGCAGCTACCCAGGGACCTACGAGCAGTACTTC.